A single sample gave rise to the 7 T cell receptor beta chains below, sequenced in a study of T cells in Graves' hyperthyroidism and ophthalmopathy. Researchers took RNA transcripts and amplified the TCR beta CDR3 regions from them. Initially, a first-round RT-PCR of the TCR CDR3 employed the HTBI primer set. TCRdb reprocessed the multiplex PCR reads with MiXCR, giving one entry per CDR3 protein. The sample records 470,000 or so distinct CDR3 sequences, under 25% being singletons. Source material: blood. The receptors shown here come from a man between 18 and 35 years old with Graves' hyperthyroidism.

This clonotype was counted many times. The chain couples TRBV7-8 to TRBJ1-5; the D is unclear. This CDR3 has 14 amino acids. The germline CDR1 and CDR2 sequences are SGHVS and FQNEAQ. The ends were cut back, 0 bases at V and 6 bases at J, with 9 bases in the middle. DNA of the CDR3: TGTGCCAGCAGCTTAGCGAACACACTTCAGCCCCAGCATTTT. This codes for CASSLANTLQPQHF.

The chain is built from TRBV7-8 and TRBJ2-5; D is ambiguous. The CDR3 runs to 17 residues. The germline V and J ends were trimmed by 5 bases and 2 bases, with 21 bases remaining between them. Germline V gene lookup returns CDR1 SGHVS and CDR2 FQNEAQ. The DNA of the CDR3 is TGTGCCAGCAGCCCTGTTGACTGGTGGGCCGGGCAAGAGACCCAGTACTTC. This encodes CASSPVDWWAGQETQYF.

This clonotype occurred many times. The chain joins TRBV30 to TRBJ1-3; tentative D call: TRBD1 (6 bases). This CDR3 is 16 amino acids long. CDR1 and CDR2 (germline): GTSNPN, SVGIG (reference sequence). V lost 4 bases and J 0 bases, leaving 16 bases between the germline ends. CDR3 in amino acids: CAWIKRGQPSGNTIYF. For the CDR3, the DNA is TGTGCCTGGATCAAACGGGGGCAACCCTCTGGAAACACCATATATTTT.

Points on this clonotype: Germline is not matched at one junction end, which may reflect a read error. The chain is built from TRBV28 and TRBJ2-4, with 9 bases lining up with TRBD2. The CDR3 length is 19 residues. Germline V CDR1 and CDR2: MDHEN, SYDVKM. CDR3: CASSLGGIAGALAKIIQYF. The CDR3 region has the DNA TGTGCCAGCAGTTTAGGGGGGATAGCGGGGGCCCTAGCCAAAATCATTCAGTACTTC.

Many counts were recorded for this clonotype. This chain joins TRBV12-3 or TRBV12-4 and TRBJ2-7, with TRBD1 matching 7 bases. CDR3 length: 13 residues. V lost 6 bases to trimming and J lost 2 bases; unmatched junction nucleotides: 4. CDR3 sequence reads: CASSQGQAYEQYF. Written as DNA, the CDR3 is TGTGCCAGCAGCCAAGGACAGGCCTACGAGCAGTACTTC.

As concerns this clonotype: One junction end does not reproduce the germline sequence, and a read error may be involved. V gene TRBV9 combines with J gene TRBJ2-5; 11 nucleotides match TRBD2. The CDR3 sequence is 19 residues long. Looked up from germline, CDR1 is SGDLS and CDR2 is YYNGEE. This chain's CDR3 is CSSSDPLAGGVGTQETQYF. The DNA of the CDR3 is TGTTCCAGCTCCGACCCCCTAGCGGGGGGCGTGGGAACTCAAGAGACTCAGTACTTC.

A note on this clonotype: A much larger clone is a single base away; this may be a read error. This chain joins TRBV11-2 and TRBJ2-7, with a possible D match to TRBD1 (5 bases). The CDR3 has 13 amino acids. Germline assignment: CDR1 SGHAT and CDR2 FQNNGV. CDR3 amino acids: CASSLERQFERYF. CDR3 DNA sequence: TGTGCCAGCAGCTTAGAGAGACAGTTTGAGCGGTACTTC.